These 10 T cell receptor beta chains originate from one sample sequenced in a study of T cells in Graves' hyperthyroidism and ophthalmopathy. Researchers took RNA transcripts and amplified the TCR beta CDR3 regions from them. HTBI primers were used for first-round RT-PCR of the TCR CDR3. TCRdb fed the multiplex PCR reads into MiXCR, producing one record per CDR3 protein. The top ten clones hold around 3.5% of a sample with under 600,000 distinct CDR3 sequences, approximately 16% of them seen once. What was sequenced was blood. These receptors were obtained from a woman in her thirties or forties with Graves' ophthalmopathy.

This clonotype has ten or more counts. CDR3 sequence (DNA): TGTGCCAGCAGCCATGCCAACACCGGGGAGCTGTTTTTT. Its translation: CASSHANTGELFF. This chain links TRBV3-1 with TRBJ2-2; D remains ambiguous. The CDR3 extends over 13 amino acids. Trimming removed 3 bases at V and 2 bases at J, with 4 bases between. Germline assignment: CDR1 LGHDT and CDR2 YNNKEL (reference sequence). The variable domain in full, completed from reference TRBV3-1 and TRBJ2-2, reads DTAVSQTPKYLVTQMGNDKSIKCEQNLGHDTMYWYKQDSKKFLKIMFSYNNKELIINETVPNRFSPKSPDKAHLNLHINSLELGDSAVYFCASSHANTGELFFGEGSRLTVL.

A remark on this clonotype: A much more abundant neighbour one base away suggests this may be a read error. The chain is built from TRBV30 and TRBJ2-2; TRBD2 is a possible D gene (5 bases). This CDR3 is built from 14 residues. From germline, CDR1 is GTSNPN and CDR2 SVGIG (reference sequence). The CDR3 DNA reads as TGTGCCCGGAGTGGAGGACTGCTTGGCGGGGAGCTGTTTTTT. It translates to CARSGGLLGGELFF. Combining the CDR3 with reference TRBV30 and TRBJ2-2 gives the whole variable domain SQTIHQWPATLVQPVGSPLSLECTVEGTSNPNLYWYRQAAGRGLQLLFYSVGIGQISSEVPQNLSASRPQDRQFILSSKKLLLSDSGFYLCARSGGLLGGELFFGEGSRLTVL.

This chain connects TRBV20-1 to TRBJ2-2, with 9 bases aligning to TRBD1. This CDR3 is 14 amino acids long. Germline CDR1 reads DFQATT; CDR2 reads SNEGSKA (reference sequence). V lost 5 bases to trimming and J lost 7 bases; unmatched junction nucleotides: 8. This chain's CDR3 is CSAPRTGEDGELFF. The CDR3 coding sequence is TGCAGTGCTCCTAGGACAGGGGAAGACGGGGAGCTGTTTTTT.

The chain links TRBV6-1 to TRBJ2-2, with D possibly being TRBD1 (5 bases). Germline lookup yields CDR1 MNHNS and CDR2 SASEGT. Trimming shortened V by 7 bases and J by 2 bases, and 14 bases separated the two germline ends. The CDR3 contains 15 residues. Here the CDR3 DNA reads TGTGCCAGCACTAGGGGCCAGCCCAACACCGGGGAGCTGTTTTTT. Amino acid sequence: CASTRGQPNTGELFF.

This clonotype was recorded many times. The rearrangement uses TRBV11-2 and TRBJ1-4; D gene ambiguous. Germline V CDR1 and CDR2: SGHAT, FQNNGV. This CDR3 comprises 16 residues. Trimming took 5 bases from V and 0 from J, leaving 13 bases between them. The chain's CDR3 is CASSRLVGATNEKLFF. Written as DNA, the CDR3 is TGTGCCAGCAGCCGACTAGTGGGAGCAACTAATGAAAAACTGTTTTTT.

The sample holds a few counts of this clonotype. V gene TRBV28 combines with J gene TRBJ2-7; 8 bases map to TRBD2. This CDR3 region has 14 residues. The germline CDR1 and CDR2 sequences are MDHEN and SYDVKM. With V trimmed by 3 bases and J by 5 bases, 6 bases remained unmatched. CDR3 residues: CASSLTGGEHEQYF. The DNA of the CDR3 is TGTGCCAGCAGTTTGACGGGAGGGGAGCACGAGCAGTACTTC.

As DNA, the CDR3 is TGTGCCAGCAGTTTACATGGGGGGGCCGGGGGGAATGAGCAGTTCTTC. Translating it yields CASSLHGGAGGNEQFF. This sequence joins TRBV27 and TRBJ2-1, with D maybe TRBD2 (7 bases). This CDR3 is built from 16 residues. The ends were cut back, 2 bases at V and 7 bases at J, with 18 bases in the middle. Germline V gene sequence: CDR1 MNHEY, CDR2 SMNVEV (reference sequence).

The chain employs TRBV6-1 and TRBJ2-2; 7 nucleotides agree with TRBD2. CDR3 length equals 16 residues. The ends lost 5 bases at V and 0 bases at J; junction bases unmatched: 6. Germline loops: CDR1 MNHNS, CDR2 SASEGT. Written as DNA, the CDR3 is TGTGCCAGCAGTACCACTAGCGCAGCGAACACCGGGGAGCTGTTTTTT. Translated, it gives CASSTTSAANTGELFF.

The chain recombines TRBV7-9 with TRBJ2-5; D call uncertain. The CDR3 length is 16 residues. V was shortened by 5 bases and J by 2 bases, with 18 bases between the two germline ends. Germline V gene data show CDR1 as SEHNR and CDR2 as FQNEAQ (reference sequence). Here the CDR3 reads CASSPSQNGFQETQYF. The CDR3 nucleotides read TGTGCCAGCAGCCCATCCCAAAATGGGTTTCAAGAGACCCAGTACTTC.

This clonotype showed up many times. The genes are TRBV30 and TRBJ1-1; D is uncertain. V was clipped by 0 bases and J by 9 bases, with 8 bases between them. This CDR3 is built from 11 residues. In germline, CDR1 is GTSNPN, CDR2 SVGIG (reference sequence). The CDR3 DNA follows: TGTGCCTGGAGTGTAAGGAACCAAGCTTTCTTT. Translating it yields CAWSVRNQAFF.